The 26 T cell receptor beta chains in this list originate from one sample, sequenced in a study of blood T cells in healthy people across ages. Alongside a J-beta primer mix, a sample-barcoded 5' primer served in a second PCR lasting roughly 7 to 11 cycles. TCRdb passed the 5' RACE reads through MiXCR, listing each CDR3 protein once. The data show fewer than 2,000,000 distinct CDR3 sequences, with about 31% seen just once and 10% to 12% held by the top ten. The sample taken for sequencing was blood. Receptors were obtained from a woman aged 30 to 39 in good health.

V and J are TRBV23-1 and TRBJ2-7; D is uncertain. TRBV23-1 is placed among ORFs of uncertain function. The CDR3 runs 15 residues. V was clipped by 3 bases and J by 0 bases, with 12 bases between them. The chain's CDR3 is CASSHPGLSSYEQYF. Written as DNA, the CDR3 is TGCGCCAGCAGTCACCCGGGCCTAAGCTCCTACGAGCAGTACTTC.

The V gene is TRBV7-7, the J gene TRBJ1-2, with 9 positions matching TRBD1. The CDR3 totals 14 residues. Germline assignment: CDR1 SSHAT and CDR2 FNYEAQ (reference sequence). V trimming: 5 bases; J trimming: 5 bases; junction bases outside the gene matches: 6. CDR3 nucleotides: TGTGCCAGCAGCAAGGGACAGGGAAGATATGGCTACACCTTC. As protein: CASSKGQGRYGYTF.

The chain couples TRBV28 to TRBJ2-5; D uncertain. This CDR3 region has 14 residues. Per germline, CDR1 MDHEN and CDR2 SYDVKM. V was clipped by 5 bases and J by 3 bases, with 13 bases between them. The CDR3 DNA follows: TGTGCCAGCAGTCCCCTATTAGGAGAAGAGACCCAGTACTTC. Translated, it gives CASSPLLGEETQYF.

This clonotype was seen a few times. The chain links TRBV4-1 to TRBJ2-1; the D gene is possibly TRBD2 (5 bases). The length of the CDR3 is 20 residues. Trimming took 6 bases from V and 7 from J, leaving 34 bases between them. Germline lookup yields CDR1 MGHRA and CDR2 YSYEKL. The CDR3 sequence: CASRRFIKVVSGSRWNEQFF. In nucleotides, the CDR3 is TGCGCCAGCAGACGATTCATTAAAGTGGTCAGCGGTTCTCGTTGGAATGAGCAGTTCTTC.

The table lists this clonotype with many counts. V usage is TRBV5-6 and J usage is TRBJ2-1; D might be TRBD2 (5 bases). Looked up from germline, CDR1 is SGHDT and CDR2 is YYEEEE. This CDR3 is built from 12 residues. Trimming took off 2 bases at V and 7 bases at J, with 7 bases between the two ends. CDR3 DNA sequence: TGTGCCAGCAGCTTAACTAGAAATGAGCAGTTCTTC. It is translated as CASSLTRNEQFF.

J is TRBJ2-4 and V is TRBV20-1, with 11 nucleotides matching TRBD2. Germline loops: CDR1 DFQATT, CDR2 SNEGSKA (reference sequence). Trimming cost V 3 bases and J 0 bases; bases outside gene matches: 7. The CDR3 spans 17 residues. The CDR3 loop is CSASPLAGGLAKNIQYF. CDR3 nucleotides: TGCAGTGCTAGTCCGCTAGCGGGGGGTCTAGCCAAAAACATTCAGTACTTC.

The V call is TRBV20-1, the J call TRBJ1-2; D is unresolved. CDR1 and CDR2 from the germline V gene are DFQATT and SNEGSKA (reference sequence). The CDR3 sequence is 16 residues long. V lost 0 bases to trimming and J lost 5 bases, with 19 bases between them. CDR3 coding DNA: TGCAGTGCTAGAGATTTGGCACCCCGGAGGGCTTATGGCTACACCTTC. Translated, it gives CSARDLAPRRAYGYTF.

The V gene is TRBV11-2, the J gene TRBJ2-5; 8 positions match TRBD2. This CDR3 spans 17 amino acids. J was trimmed by 4 bases and V by 1 base; bases with no gene match: 11. Germline CDR1 is SGHAT and CDR2 is FQNNGV. CDR3 sequence (DNA): TGTGCCAGCAGCTTAGCCGGGGGGGGAGGACCACGAGAGACCCAGTACTTC. It codes for CASSLAGGGGPRETQYF. Full variable domain (remainder filled in from reference TRBV11-2 and TRBJ2-5): EAGVAQSPRYKIIEKRQSVAFWCNPISGHATLYWYQQILGQGPKLLIQFQNNGVVDDSQLPKDRFSAERLKGVDSTLKIQPAKLEDSAVYLCASSLAGGGGPRETQYFGPGTRLLVL.

This clonotype occurred a few times. The chain carries TRBV11-2 and TRBJ2-5; perhaps TRBD2 as D (6 bases). Germline-derived CDR1 and CDR2 are SGHAT and FQNNGV. V shed 7 bases and J shed 5 bases, with 20 bases lying between them. The CDR3 sequence is 15 residues long. The CDR3 DNA reads as TGTGCCAGCACCCCCGAGGAGCGGGTATGGGAGACCCAGTACTTC. Amino acid sequence: CASTPEERVWETQYF.

The gene calls are TRBV2 and TRBJ2-5; D is perhaps TRBD2 (6 bases). The CDR3 has 16 amino acids. V was cut by 6 bases and J by 2 bases, with 19 bases left in between. Germline loops: CDR1 SNHLY, CDR2 FYNNEI. In nucleotides, the CDR3 is TGTGCCAGCAGCCTAGGGGCTAATAGCGGACAAGAGACCCAGTACTTC. It encodes CASSLGANSGQETQYF.

The chain links TRBV20-1 to TRBJ1-2; D unresolved. The CDR3 covers 14 residues. Deletions cut 3 bases from V and 2 bases from J, with 13 bases between. Germline-derived CDR1 and CDR2 are DFQATT and SNEGSKA (reference sequence). CDR3 sequence: CSASGDQANYGYTF. The CDR3, as DNA: TGCAGTGCTAGCGGCGACCAGGCGAACTATGGCTACACCTTC.

A few counts support this clonotype. The chain employs TRBV20-1 and TRBJ2-1; maybe TRBD2 (6 bases). V was cut by 7 bases and J by 2 bases, with 9 bases left in between. CDR3 size: 12 residues. The germline CDR1 and CDR2 sequences are DFQATT and SNEGSKA (reference sequence). As DNA, the CDR3 is TGCAGTGAAAAGCGGGCCTACAATGAGCAGTTCTTC. This codes for CSEKRAYNEQFF.

As concerns this clonotype: A much larger clone differs from this one at a single base, so this may be a read error. V gene TRBV7-9 combines with J gene TRBJ2-3; 7 bases agree with TRBD2. The J segment lost 3 bases and the V segment lost 5 bases, leaving 5 bases of the junction unmatched. The germline V gene encodes CDR1 SEHNR and CDR2 FQNEAQ (reference sequence). The CDR3 consists of 14 residues. The CDR3 nucleotides are TGTGCCAGCAGCCACCCGGGGGGAACAGATACGCAGTATTTT. Protein: CASSHPGGTDTQYF.

This sequence joins TRBV6-1 and TRBJ2-6; D possibly matches TRBD1 or TRBD2 (6 bases each). V gave up 8 bases and J gave up 2 bases, with 22 bases separating them. The germline CDR1 and CDR2 sequences are MNHNS and SASEGT. The CDR3 has 18 amino acids. In nucleotides, the CDR3 is TGTGCCAGCTCTAATGGGAGGACAGCGACTCCTGGGGCCAACGTCCTGACTTTC. Its translation: CASSNGRTATPGANVLTF.

The chain links TRBV7-2 to TRBJ2-1; D possibly corresponds to TRBD2 (6 bases). With 7 bases removed from V and 5 bases from J, the gap between germline ends came to 15 bases. The germline V gene has CDR1 SGHTA and CDR2 FQGNSA. The CDR3 covers 14 residues. The DNA of the CDR3 is TGTGCCAGCATCCGACTAGGGCCACACAATGAGCAGTTCTTC. Translation gives CASIRLGPHNEQFF.

The chain is built from TRBV28 and TRBJ2-7; the D gene is possibly TRBD1 (6 bases). Trimming removed 4 bases from V and 2 bases from J, with 12 bases in between. Germline V gene sequence: CDR1 MDHEN, CDR2 SYDVKM. There are 14 residues in the CDR3. The CDR3 bases are TGTGCCAGCAGTTCCCAGACAGGTACCTACGAGCAGTACTTC. Translating it yields CASSSQTGTYEQYF.

This clonotype was detected a few times. The chain carries TRBV29-1 and TRBJ2-7; 7 nucleotides line up with TRBD2. This CDR3 spans 15 amino acids. CDR1 and CDR2 (germline): SQVTM, ANQGSEA. V lost 2 bases to trimming and J lost 0 bases; unmatched junction nucleotides: 7. DNA for the CDR3: TGCAGCGTTGAAACGGGACTAACAAGCTCCTACGAGCAGTACTTC. It encodes CSVETGLTSSYEQYF.

The chain combines TRBV4-1 with TRBJ2-7, with TRBD2 matching 10 bases. The CDR3 runs 17 residues. With V trimmed by 1 base and J by 2 bases, 8 bases remained unmatched. Germline V gives CDR1 MGHRA, CDR2 YSYEKL. CDR3 nucleotides: TGCGCCAGCAGCCAAGTGCCCCTAACTAGCGGGACCTACGAGCAGTACTTC. Translating it yields CASSQVPLTSGTYEQYF.

This clonotype was found once. This sequence joins TRBV20-1 and TRBJ2-1; D could derive from TRBD1 or TRBD2 (6 bases each). This CDR3 comprises 17 residues. Germline V gene sequence: CDR1 DFQATT, CDR2 SNEGSKA (reference sequence). Trimming took 4 bases from V and 2 from J, leaving 21 bases between them. The CDR3 spells CSAIPPVRRGPYNEQFF. In DNA, the CDR3 is TGCAGTGCTATCCCACCTGTGCGACGGGGGCCCTACAATGAGCAGTTCTTC.

This clonotype was detected a few times. V gene TRBV7-2 combines with J gene TRBJ2-1; the match to TRBD2 covers 15 bases. The CDR3 covers 17 residues. Germline values: CDR1 SGHTA, CDR2 FQGNSA. With V trimmed by 5 bases and J by 3 bases, 5 bases remained unmatched. The CDR3 protein is CASSQGTSGRSYNEQFF. DNA for the CDR3: TGTGCCAGCAGCCAAGGGACTAGCGGGAGGAGCTACAATGAGCAGTTCTTC.

V usage is TRBV7-9 and J usage is TRBJ2-5, with TRBD1 as a possible D gene (6 bases). The CDR3 is 12 amino acids. CDR1 and CDR2 (germline): SEHNR, FQNEAQ (reference sequence). The ends were cut back, 6 bases at V and 11 bases at J, with 16 bases in the middle. CDR3 coding DNA: TGTGCCAGCAGTCCCGAGGGGGAAAAGCAGTACTTC. The encoded protein is CASSPEGEKQYF.

This CDR3 reads CASSPQGATSTDTQYF. The DNA of the CDR3 is TGTGCCAGCTCGCCCCAGGGGGCGACTAGCACAGATACGCAGTATTTT. The genes are TRBV18 and TRBJ2-3, with 8 bases fitting TRBD1. CDR1 is KGHSH, CDR2 LQKENI, per germline. The CDR3 runs 16 residues. J lost 0 bases, V lost 6 bases, and 8 bases had no gene match.

In this sample, this clonotype turned up a few times. This rearrangement joins TRBV5-1 to TRBJ2-5; D gene unclear. The V gene's germline CDR1 is SGHRS and CDR2 YFSETQ. The CDR3 is 14 residues long. With 0 bases removed from V and 4 bases from J, the gap between germline ends came to 10 bases. The CDR3 region has the DNA TGCGCCAGCAGCTTGGGGGCCGGCTTAGAGACCCAGTACTTC. This encodes CASSLGAGLETQYF.

With respect to this clonotype: Mismatch with germline at one junction end may stem from a read error. The rearrangement uses TRBV14 and TRBJ2-5; D is undetermined. This CDR3 contains 13 residues. Germline V gene lookup returns CDR1 SGHDN and CDR2 FVKESK. The CDR3 loop is CASSQRYKESQYF. CDR3 bases: TGTGCCAGCAGCCAACGATATAAAGAGTCCCAGTACTTC.

This clonotype was seen many times. V gene TRBV20-1 combines with J gene TRBJ2-5; D is possibly TRBD1 (6 bases). The CDR3 covers 17 residues. The V gene's germline CDR1 is DFQATT and CDR2 SNEGSKA (reference sequence). Trimming stripped 2 bases from V and 0 bases from J, with 19 bases between. CDR3 sequence: CSARQGIIVPYQETQYF. CDR3 nucleotide sequence: TGCAGTGCTAGACAGGGGATCATCGTCCCGTACCAAGAGACCCAGTACTTC.

The V call is TRBV20-1, the J call TRBJ1-5, with 10 bases that match TRBD1. The germline gives CDR1 DFQATT, CDR2 SNEGSKA (reference sequence). The V segment lost 6 bases and the J segment 3 bases; nucleotides outside the gene matches: 5. The length of the CDR3 is 14 residues. Here the CDR3 DNA reads TGCAGTGCGGGGACAGGGGCTCTCAATCAGCCCCAGCATTTT. Its translation: CSAGTGALNQPQHF.